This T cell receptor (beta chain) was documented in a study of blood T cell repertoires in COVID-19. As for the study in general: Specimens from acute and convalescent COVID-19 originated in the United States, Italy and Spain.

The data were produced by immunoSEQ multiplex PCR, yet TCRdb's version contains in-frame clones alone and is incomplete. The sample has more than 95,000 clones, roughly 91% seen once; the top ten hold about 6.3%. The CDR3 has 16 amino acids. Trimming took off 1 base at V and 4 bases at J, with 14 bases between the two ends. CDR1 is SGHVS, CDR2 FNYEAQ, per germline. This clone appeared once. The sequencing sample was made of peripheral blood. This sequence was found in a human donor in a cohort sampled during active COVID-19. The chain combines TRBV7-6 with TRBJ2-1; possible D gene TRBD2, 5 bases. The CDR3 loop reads CASSLGGPAKYNEQFF. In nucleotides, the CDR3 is TGTGCCAGCAGCTTAGGCGGGCCGGCGAAGTACAATGAGCAGTTCTTC. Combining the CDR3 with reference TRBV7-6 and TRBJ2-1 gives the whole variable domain GAGVSQSPRYKVTKRGQDVALRCDPISGHVSLYWYRQALGQGPEFLTYFNYEAQQDKSGLPNDRFSAERPEGSISTLTIQRTEQRDSAMYRCASSLGGPAKYNEQFFGPGTRLTVL.